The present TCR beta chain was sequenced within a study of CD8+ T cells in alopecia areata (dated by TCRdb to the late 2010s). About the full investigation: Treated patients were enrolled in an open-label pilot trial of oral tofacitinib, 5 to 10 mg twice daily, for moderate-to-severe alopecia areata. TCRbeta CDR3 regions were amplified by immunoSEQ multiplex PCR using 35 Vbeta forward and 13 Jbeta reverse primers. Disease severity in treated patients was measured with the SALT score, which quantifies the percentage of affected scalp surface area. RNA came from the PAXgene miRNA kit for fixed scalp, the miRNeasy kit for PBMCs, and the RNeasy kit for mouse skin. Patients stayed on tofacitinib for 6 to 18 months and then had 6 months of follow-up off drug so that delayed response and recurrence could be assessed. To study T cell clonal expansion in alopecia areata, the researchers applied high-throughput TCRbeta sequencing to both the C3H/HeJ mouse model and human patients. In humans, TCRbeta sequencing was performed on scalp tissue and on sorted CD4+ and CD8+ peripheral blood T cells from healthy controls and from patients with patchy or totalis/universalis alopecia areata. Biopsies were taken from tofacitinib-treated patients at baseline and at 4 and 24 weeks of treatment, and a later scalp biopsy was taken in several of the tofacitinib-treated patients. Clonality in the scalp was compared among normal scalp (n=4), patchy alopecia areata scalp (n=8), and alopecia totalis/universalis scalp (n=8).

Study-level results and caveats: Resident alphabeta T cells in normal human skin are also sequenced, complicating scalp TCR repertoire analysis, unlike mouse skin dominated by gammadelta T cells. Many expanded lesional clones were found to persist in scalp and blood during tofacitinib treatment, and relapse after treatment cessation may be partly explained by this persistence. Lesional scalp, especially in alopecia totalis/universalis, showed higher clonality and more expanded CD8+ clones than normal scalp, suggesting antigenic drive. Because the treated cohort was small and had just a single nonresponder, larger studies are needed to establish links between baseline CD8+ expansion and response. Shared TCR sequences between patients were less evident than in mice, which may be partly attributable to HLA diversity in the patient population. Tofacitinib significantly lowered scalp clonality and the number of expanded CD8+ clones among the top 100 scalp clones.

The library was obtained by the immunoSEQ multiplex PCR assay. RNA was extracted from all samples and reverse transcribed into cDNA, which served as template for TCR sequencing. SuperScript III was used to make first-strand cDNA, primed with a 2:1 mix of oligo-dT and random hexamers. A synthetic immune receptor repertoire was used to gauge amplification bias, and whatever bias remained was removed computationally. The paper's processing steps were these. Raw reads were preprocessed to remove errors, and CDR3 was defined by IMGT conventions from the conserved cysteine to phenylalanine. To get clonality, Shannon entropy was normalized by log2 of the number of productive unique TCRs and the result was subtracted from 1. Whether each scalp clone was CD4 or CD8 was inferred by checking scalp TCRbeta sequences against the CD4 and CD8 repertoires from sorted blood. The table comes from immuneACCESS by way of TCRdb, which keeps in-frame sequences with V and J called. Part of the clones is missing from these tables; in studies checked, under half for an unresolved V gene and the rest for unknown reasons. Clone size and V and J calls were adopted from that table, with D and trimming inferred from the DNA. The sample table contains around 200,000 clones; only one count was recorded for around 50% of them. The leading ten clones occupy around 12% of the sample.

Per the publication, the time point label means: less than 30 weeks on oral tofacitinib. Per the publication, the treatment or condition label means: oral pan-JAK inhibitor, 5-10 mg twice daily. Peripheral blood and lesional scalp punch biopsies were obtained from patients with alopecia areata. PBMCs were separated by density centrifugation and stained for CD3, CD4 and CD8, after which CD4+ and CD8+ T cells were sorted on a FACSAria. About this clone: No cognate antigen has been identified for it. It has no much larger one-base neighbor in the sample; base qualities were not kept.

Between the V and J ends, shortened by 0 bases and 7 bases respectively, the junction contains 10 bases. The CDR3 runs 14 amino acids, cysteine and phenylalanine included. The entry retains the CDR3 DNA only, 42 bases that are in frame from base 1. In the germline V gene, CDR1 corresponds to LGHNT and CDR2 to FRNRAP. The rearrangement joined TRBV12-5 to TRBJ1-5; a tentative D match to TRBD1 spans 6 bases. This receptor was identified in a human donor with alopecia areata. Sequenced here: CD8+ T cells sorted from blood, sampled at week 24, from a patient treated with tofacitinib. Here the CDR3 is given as CASGLVQGGQPQHF. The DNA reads TGTGCTAGTGGTTTGGTACAGGGTGGCCAGCCCCAGCATTTT.